This T cell receptor (beta chain) was recorded in a study of T-cell reconstitution after alpha-beta-depleted transplantation in children. Findings of the study overall: Counts and diversity of T cells one year after transplant came mostly from newly produced T cells. Several hundred graft clones that had expanded were reportedly the source of alpha-beta T cells about two months after transplant. Some patients' high day-60 TCRbeta diversity was traced to surviving recipient T cells and thymic progenitors.

This clonotype has at least ten counts. Its antigen is not identified. For TCRbeta, the library was prepared with unique molecular identifiers. In TCRdb, the PCR reads were re-called with MiXCR into one record per CDR3 protein. The sample contains around 64,000 distinct CDR3 sequences, approximately 10% of which appear only once. Trimming pared 0 bases from V and 4 bases from J, leaving 16 bases between. Germline V gives CDR1 LNHNV, CDR2 YYDKDF (reference sequence). This CDR3 is 17 amino acids long. Sequenced here: PBMCs, sampled before TCRalphabeta/CD19-depleted stem cell transplant. This chain joins TRBV15 and TRBJ2-1; D not certain. The receptor was derived from a boy aged 5-17 years with acute myeloid leukemia, due to receive a stem cell transplant. CDR3 DNA: TGTGCCACCAGCAGAGATTTGACGAAACGTCAATACAATGAGCAGTTCTTC. It encodes CATSRDLTKRQYNEQFF. The whole variable domain, filled in from reference TRBV15 and TRBJ2-1, reads DAMVIQNPRYQVTQFGKPVTLSCSQTLNHNVMYWYQQKSSQAPKLLFHYYDKDFNNEADTPDNFQSRRPNTSFCFLDIRSPGLGDTAMYLCATSRDLTKRQYNEQFFGPGTRLTVL.